This entry describes one T cell receptor (beta chain). Germline V gives CDR1 SGHTA, CDR2 FQGTGA. Trimming pared 0 bases from V and 4 bases from J, leaving 15 bases between. The CDR3 spans 16 residues. Repertoires were generated with immunoSEQ multiplex PCR, while TCRdb's copy carries only in-frame clones and drops some. The sample includes around 70,000 clones, approximately 89% of them seen just once. This specimen belongs to a study of control samples from healthy donors and cancer patients. Sequencing was performed on PBMCs. The clonotype was recovered from a woman aged 50 to 60 with head and neck cancer. This chain connects TRBV7-3 to TRBJ1-1; D is uncertain. CDR3 sequence reads: CASSLTARGSGTEAFF. The CDR3 DNA is TGTGCCAGCAGCTTAACCGCCCGTGGCAGTGGCACTGAAGCTTTCTTT.